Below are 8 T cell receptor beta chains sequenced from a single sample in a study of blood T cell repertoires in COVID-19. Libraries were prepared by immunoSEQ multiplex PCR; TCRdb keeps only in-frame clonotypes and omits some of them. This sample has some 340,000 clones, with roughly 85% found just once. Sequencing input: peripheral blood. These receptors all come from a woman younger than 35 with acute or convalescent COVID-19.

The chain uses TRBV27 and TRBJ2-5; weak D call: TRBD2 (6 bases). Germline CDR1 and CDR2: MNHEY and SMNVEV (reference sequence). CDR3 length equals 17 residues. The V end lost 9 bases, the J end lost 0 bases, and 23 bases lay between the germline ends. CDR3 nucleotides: TGTGCCAGGAGCGGGTTAAGCGGCAGGGTTGACCAAGAGACCCAGTACTTC. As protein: CARSGLSGRVDQETQYF.

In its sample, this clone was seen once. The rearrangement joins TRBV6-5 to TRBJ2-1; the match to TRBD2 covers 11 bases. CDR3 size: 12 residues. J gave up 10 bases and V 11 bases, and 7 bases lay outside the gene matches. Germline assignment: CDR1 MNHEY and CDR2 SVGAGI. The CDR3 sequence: CAGRLAGGEQFF. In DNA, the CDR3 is TGTGCCGGGAGATTAGCGGGGGGGGAGCAGTTCTTC.

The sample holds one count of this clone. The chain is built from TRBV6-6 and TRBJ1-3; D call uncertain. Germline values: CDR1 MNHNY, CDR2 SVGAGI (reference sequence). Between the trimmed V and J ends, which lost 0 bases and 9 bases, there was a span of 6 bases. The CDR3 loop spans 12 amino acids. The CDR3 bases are TGTGCCAGCAGTTACTCCCGGAGCACCATATATTTT. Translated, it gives CASSYSRSTIYF.

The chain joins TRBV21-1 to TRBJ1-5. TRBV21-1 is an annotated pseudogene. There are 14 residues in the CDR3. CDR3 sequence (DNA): TGTGCCAGCCCAGTGCCCCCAGAGGATCAGCCCCAGCATTTT. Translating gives CASPVPPEDQPQHF.

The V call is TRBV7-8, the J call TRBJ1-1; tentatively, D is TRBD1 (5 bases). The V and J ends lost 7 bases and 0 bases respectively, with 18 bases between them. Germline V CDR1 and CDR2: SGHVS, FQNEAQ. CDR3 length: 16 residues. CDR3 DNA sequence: TGTGCCAGCATCCCCCCTTCCCGGACACTGAACACTGAAGCTTTCTTT. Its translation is CASIPPSRTLNTEAFF.

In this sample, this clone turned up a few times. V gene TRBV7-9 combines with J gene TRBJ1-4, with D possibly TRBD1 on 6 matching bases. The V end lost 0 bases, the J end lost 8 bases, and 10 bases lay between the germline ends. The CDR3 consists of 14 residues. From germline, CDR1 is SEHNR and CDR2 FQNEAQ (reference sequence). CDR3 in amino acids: CASSLATDREKLFF. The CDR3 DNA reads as TGTGCCAGCAGCTTAGCGACAGACAGGGAAAAACTGTTTTTT.

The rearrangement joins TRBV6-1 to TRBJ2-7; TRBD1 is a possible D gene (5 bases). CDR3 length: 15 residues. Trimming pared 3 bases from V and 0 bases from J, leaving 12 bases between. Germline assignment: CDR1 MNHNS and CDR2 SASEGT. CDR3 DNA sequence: TGTGCCAGCAGTGAGACAGTGGCTAGCTCCTACGAGCAGTACTTC. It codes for CASSETVASSYEQYF.

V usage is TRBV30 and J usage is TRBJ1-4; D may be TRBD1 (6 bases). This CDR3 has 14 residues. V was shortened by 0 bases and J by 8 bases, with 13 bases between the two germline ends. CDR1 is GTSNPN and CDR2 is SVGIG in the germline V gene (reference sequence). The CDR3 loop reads CAWSVSGGGEKLFF. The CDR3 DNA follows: TGTGCCTGGAGTGTTTCGGGGGGCGGGGAAAAACTGTTTTTT.